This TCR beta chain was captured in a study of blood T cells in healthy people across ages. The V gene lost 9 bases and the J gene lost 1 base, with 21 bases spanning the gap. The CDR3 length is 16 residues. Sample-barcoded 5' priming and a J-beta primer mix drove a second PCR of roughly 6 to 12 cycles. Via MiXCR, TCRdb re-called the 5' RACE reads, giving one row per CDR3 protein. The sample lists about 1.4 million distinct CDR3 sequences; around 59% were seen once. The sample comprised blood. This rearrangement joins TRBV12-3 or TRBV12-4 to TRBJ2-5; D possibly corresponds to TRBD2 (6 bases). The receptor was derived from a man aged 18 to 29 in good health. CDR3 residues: CASVTKASAAQETQYF. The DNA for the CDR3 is TGTGCCAGTGTCACCAAAGCTAGCGCCGCCCAAGAGACCCAGTACTTC.